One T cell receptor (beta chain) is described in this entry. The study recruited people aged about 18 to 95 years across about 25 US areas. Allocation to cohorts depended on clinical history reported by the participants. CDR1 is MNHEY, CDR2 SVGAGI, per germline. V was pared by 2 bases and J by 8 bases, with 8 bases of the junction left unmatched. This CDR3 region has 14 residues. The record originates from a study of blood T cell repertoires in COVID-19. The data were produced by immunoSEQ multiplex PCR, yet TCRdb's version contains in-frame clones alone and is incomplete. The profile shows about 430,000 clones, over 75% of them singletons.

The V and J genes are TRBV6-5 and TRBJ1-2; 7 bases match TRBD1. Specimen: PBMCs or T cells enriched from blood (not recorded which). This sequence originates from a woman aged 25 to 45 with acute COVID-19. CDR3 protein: CASSYQTGSGGYTF. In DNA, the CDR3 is TGTGCCAGCAGTTACCAGACAGGGTCGGGAGGCTACACCTTC.